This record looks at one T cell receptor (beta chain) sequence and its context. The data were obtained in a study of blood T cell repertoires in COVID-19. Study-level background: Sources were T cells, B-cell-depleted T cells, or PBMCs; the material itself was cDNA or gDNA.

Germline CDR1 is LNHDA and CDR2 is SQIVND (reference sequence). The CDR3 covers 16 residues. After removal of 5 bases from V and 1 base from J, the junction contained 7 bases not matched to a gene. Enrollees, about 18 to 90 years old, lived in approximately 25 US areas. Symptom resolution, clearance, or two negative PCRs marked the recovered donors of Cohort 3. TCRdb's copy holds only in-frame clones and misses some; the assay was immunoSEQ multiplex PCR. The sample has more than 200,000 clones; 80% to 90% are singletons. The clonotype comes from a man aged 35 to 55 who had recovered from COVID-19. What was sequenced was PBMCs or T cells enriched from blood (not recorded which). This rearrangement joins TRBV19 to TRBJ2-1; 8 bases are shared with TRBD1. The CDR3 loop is CASSDPGQESYNEQFF. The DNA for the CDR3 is TGTGCCAGTAGTGACCCGGGACAGGAATCCTACAATGAGCAGTTCTTC.